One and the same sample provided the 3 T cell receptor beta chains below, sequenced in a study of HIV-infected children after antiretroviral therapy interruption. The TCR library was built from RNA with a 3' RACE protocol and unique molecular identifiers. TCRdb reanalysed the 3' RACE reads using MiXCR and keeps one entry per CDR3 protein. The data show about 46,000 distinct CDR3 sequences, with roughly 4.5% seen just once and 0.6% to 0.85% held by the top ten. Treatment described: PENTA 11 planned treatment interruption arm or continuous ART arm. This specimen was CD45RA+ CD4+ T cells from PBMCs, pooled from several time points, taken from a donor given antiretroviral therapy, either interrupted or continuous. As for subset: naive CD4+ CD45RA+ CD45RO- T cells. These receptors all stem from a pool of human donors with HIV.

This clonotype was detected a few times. DNA of the CDR3: TGTGCCAGCAGCTTATACGGGACAGGGTACCAAGAGACCCAGTACTTC. It translates to CASSLYGTGYQETQYF. The chain carries TRBV7-3 and TRBJ2-5, with 9 bases aligning to TRBD1. The CDR3 sequence is 16 residues long. The germline V gene encodes CDR1 SGHTA and CDR2 FQGTGA. J was trimmed by 0 bases and V by 2 bases; bases with no gene match: 4.

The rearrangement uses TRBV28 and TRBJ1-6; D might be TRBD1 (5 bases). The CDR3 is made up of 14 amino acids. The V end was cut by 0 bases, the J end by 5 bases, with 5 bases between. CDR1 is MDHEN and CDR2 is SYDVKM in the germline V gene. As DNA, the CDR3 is TGTGCCAGCAGTTTATGGACAGATAATTCACCCCTCCACTTT. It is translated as CASSLWTDNSPLHF.

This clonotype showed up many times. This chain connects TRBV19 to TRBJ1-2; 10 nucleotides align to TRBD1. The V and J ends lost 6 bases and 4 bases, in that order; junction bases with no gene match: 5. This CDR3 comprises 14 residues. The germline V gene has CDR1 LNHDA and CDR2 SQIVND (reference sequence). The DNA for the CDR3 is TGTGCCAGTAGCCCGGGACAGGGGCCCTATGGCTACACCTTC. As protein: CASSPGQGPYGYTF.